This T cell receptor beta chain was retrieved from a study of blood T cells in healthy people across ages. General observations from the study: PBMCs that were unsorted prevented a conclusive naive versus antigen-experienced comparison.

This CDR3 comprises 11 residues. V lost 3 bases and J 8 bases, leaving 10 bases between the germline ends. Germline CDR1 DFQATT, CDR2 SNEGSKA (reference sequence). A word on this clonotype: Its antigen remains unidentified.

PCR was performed a second time for about 7 to 11 cycles using a sample-barcoded 5' primer and a J-beta primer mix. Each TCR beta cDNA got a 12-nucleotide random molecular identifier. TCRdb re-called the 5' RACE reads with MiXCR, one entry per CDR3 protein. The table lists approximately 800,000 distinct CDR3 sequences, 40% to 65% of them singletons. V is TRBV20-1 and J is TRBJ1-1; no reliable D call. The clonotype originates from a man older than 75 in good health. Sequencing was done on a sample of blood. In nucleotides, the CDR3 is TGCAGTGCTAGGTGGACCTTGGAAGCTTTCTTT. Amino acids: CSARWTLEAFF.